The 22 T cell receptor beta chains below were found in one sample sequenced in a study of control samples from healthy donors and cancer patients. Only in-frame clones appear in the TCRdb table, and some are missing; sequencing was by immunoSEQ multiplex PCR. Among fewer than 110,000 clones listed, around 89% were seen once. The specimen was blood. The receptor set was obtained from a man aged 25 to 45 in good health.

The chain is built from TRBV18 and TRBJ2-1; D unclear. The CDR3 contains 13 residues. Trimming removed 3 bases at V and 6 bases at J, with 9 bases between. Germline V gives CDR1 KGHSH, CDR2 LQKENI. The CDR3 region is CASSPRKSNEQFF. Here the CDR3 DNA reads TGTGCCAGCTCACCTAGAAAATCCAATGAGCAGTTCTTC.

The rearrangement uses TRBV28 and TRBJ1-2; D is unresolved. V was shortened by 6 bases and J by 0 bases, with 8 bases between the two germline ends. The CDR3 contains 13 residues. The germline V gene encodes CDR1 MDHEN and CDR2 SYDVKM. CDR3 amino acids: CASSTGANYGYTF. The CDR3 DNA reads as TGTGCCAGCAGCACCGGGGCTAACTATGGCTACACCTTC.

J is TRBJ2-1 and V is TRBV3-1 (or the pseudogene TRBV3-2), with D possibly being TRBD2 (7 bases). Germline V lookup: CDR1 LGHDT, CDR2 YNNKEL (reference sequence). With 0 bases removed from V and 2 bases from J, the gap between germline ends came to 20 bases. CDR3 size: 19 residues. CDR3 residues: CASSQDGFGGGLAYNEQFF. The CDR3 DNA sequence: TGTGCCAGCAGCCAAGATGGGTTTGGGGGGGGGCTCGCCTACAATGAGCAGTTCTTC.

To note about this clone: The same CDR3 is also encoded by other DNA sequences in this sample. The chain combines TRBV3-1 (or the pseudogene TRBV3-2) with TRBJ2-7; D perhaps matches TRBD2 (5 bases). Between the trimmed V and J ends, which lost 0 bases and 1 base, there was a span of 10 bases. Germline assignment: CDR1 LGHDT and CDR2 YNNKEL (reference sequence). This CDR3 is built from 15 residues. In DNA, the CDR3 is TGTGCCAGCAGCCAAGATTCCTCGGGGTCCTACGAGCAGTACTTC. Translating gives CASSQDSSGSYEQYF.

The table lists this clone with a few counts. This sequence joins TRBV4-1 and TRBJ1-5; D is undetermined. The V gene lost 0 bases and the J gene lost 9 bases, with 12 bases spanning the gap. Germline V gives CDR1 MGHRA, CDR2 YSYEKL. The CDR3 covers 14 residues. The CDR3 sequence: CASSQDHGPRPQHF. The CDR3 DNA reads TGCGCCAGCAGCCAAGATCACGGGCCCCGGCCCCAGCATTTT.

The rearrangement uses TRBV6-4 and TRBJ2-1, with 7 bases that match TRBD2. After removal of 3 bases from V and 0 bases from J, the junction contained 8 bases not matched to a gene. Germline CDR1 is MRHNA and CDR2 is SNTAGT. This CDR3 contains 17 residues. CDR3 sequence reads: CASSEAPSGTSYNEQFF. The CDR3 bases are TGTGCCAGCAGTGAAGCTCCTAGCGGAACCTCCTACAATGAGCAGTTCTTC.

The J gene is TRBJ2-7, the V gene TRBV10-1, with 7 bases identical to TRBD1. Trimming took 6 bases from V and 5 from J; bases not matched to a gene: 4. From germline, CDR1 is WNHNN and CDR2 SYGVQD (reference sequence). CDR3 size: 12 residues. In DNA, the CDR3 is TGCGCCAGCAGCCATGACAGGGACGAGCAGTACTTC. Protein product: CASSHDRDEQYF.

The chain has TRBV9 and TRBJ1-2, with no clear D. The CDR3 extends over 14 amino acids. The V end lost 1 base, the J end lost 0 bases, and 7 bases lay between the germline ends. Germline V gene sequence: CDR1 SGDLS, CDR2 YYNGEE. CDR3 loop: CASSVNVANYGYTF. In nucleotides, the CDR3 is TGTGCCAGCAGCGTAAACGTAGCTAACTATGGCTACACCTTC.

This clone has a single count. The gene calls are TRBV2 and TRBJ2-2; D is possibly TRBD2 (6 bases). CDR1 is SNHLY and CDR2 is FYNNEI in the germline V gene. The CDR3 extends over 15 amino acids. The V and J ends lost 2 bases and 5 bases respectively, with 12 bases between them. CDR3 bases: TGTGCCAGCAGTGAAAATGGCGGGATTACCGGGGAGCTGTTTTTT. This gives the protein CASSENGGITGELFF.

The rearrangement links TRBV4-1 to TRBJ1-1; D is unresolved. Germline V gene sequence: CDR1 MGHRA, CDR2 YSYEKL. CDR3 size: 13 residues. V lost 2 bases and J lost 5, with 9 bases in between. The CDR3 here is CASSQFPGTEAFF. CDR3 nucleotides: TGCGCCAGCAGCCAATTTCCGGGGACTGAAGCTTTCTTT.

CDR3 coding DNA: TGTGCCAGTACCCTAGCGGGAGGTGGGGGCTACGAGCAGTACTTC. It specifies CASTLAGGGGYEQYF. This chain uses TRBV19 with TRBJ2-7; TRBD2 matches 11 bases. V trimming: 7 bases; J trimming: 3 bases; junction bases outside the gene matches: 8. Germline CDR1 reads LNHDA; CDR2 reads SQIVND (reference sequence). The CDR3 has 15 amino acids.

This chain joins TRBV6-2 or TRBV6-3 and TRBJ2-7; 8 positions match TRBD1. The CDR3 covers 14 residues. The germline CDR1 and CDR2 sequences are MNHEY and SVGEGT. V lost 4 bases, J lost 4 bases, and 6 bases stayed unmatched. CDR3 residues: CASSSTGVTYEQYF. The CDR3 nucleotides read TGTGCCAGCAGTTCGACAGGGGTAACGTACGAGCAGTACTTC.

CDR3 coding DNA: TGTGCCAGCTCACGGACCGGGCAGGGAATCGACAATTCACCCCTCCACTTT. It yields the protein CASSRTGQGIDNSPLHF. This sequence joins TRBV18 and TRBJ1-6; D might be TRBD1 (5 bases). Germline-derived CDR1 and CDR2 are KGHSH and LQKENI. V lost 4 bases and J lost 7, with 20 bases in between. The CDR3 length is 17 residues. Looking up the rest from reference TRBV18 and TRBJ1-6 gives the full variable domain: NAGVMQNPRHLVRRRGQEARLRCSPMKGHSHVYWYRQLPEEGLKFMVYLQKENIIDESGMPKERFSAEFPKEGPSILRIQQVVRGDSAAYFCASSRTGQGIDNSPLHFGNGTRLTVT.

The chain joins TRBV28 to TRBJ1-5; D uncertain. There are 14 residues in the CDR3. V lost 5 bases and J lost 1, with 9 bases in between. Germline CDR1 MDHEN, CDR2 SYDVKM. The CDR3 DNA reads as TGTGCCAGCAGTGCCGATACAAGCAATCAGCCCCAGCATTTT. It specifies CASSADTSNQPQHF.

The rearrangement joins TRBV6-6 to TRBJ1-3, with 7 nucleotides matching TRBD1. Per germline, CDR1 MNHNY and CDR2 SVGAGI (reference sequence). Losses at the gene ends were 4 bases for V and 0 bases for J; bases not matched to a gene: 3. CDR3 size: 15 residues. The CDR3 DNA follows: TGTGCCAGCAGTTCGGGACAGCACTCTGGAAACACCATATATTTT. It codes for CASSSGQHSGNTIYF.

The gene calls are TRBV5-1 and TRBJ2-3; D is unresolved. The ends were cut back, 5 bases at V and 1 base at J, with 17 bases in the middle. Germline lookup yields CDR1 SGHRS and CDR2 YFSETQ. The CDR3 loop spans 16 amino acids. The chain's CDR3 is CASRMVRKSGTDTQYF. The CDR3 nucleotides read TGCGCCAGCAGAATGGTACGGAAATCGGGCACAGATACGCAGTATTTT. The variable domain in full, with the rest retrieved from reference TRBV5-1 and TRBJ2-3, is KAGVTQTPRYLIKTRGQQVTLSCSPISGHRSVSWYQQTPGQGLQFLFEYFSETQRNKGNFPGRFSGRQFSNSRSEMNVSTLELGDSALYLCASRMVRKSGTDTQYFGPGTRLTVL.

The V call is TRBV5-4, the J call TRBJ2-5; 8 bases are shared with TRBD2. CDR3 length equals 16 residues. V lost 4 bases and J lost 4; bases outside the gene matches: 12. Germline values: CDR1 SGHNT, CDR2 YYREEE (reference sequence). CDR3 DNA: TGTGCCAGCAGCCAAGTCGGGCTAGCGGGTATAGAGACCCAGTACTTC. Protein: CASSQVGLAGIETQYF.

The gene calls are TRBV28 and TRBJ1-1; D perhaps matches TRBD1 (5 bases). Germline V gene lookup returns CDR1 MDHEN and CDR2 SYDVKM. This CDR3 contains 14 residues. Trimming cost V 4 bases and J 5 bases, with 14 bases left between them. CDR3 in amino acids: CASSSLPGGTEAFF. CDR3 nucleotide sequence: TGTGCCAGCAGTTCCCTCCCGGGGGGTACTGAAGCTTTCTTT.

The DNA of the CDR3 is TGTGCCAGCAGCTTAAATAGCTTCGGGGTGGGCGAGCAGTACGTC. This sequence encodes CASSLNSFGVGEQYV. The V call is TRBV7-6, the J call TRBJ2-7; possible D gene TRBD2, 5 bases. Germline V lookup: CDR1 SGHVS, CDR2 FNYEAQ. CDR3 size: 15 residues. V lost 2 bases to trimming and J lost 6 bases, with 17 bases between them.

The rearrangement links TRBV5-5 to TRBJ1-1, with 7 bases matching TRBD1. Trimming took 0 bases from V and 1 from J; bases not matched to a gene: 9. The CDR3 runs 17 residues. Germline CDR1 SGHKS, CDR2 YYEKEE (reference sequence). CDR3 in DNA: TGTGCCAGCAGCTTGGTTTCTAAAGGGGGCTGGAACACTGAAGCTTTCTTT. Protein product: CASSLVSKGGWNTEAFF.

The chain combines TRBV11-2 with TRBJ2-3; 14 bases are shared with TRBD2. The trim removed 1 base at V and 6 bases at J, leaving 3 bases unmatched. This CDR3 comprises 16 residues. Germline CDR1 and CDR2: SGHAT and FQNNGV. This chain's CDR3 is CASSLGLAGGQDTQYF. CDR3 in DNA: TGTGCCAGCAGCTTAGGACTAGCGGGGGGGCAGGATACGCAGTATTTT. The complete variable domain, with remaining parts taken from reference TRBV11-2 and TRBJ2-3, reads EAGVAQSPRYKIIEKRQSVAFWCNPISGHATLYWYQQILGQGPKLLIQFQNNGVVDDSQLPKDRFSAERLKGVDSTLKIQPAKLEDSAVYLCASSLGLAGGQDTQYFGPGTRLTVL.

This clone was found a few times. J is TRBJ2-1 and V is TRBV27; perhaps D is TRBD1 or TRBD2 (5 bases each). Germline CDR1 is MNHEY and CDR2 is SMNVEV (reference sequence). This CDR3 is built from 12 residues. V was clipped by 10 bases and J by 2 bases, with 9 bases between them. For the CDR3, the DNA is TGTGCCACCTGGGACCCCTACAATGAGCAGTTCTTC. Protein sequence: CATWDPYNEQFF.